One sample yielded the 18 T cell receptor beta chains listed below, sequenced in a study of human T cells and chemical hapten exposure. TCRdb reprocessed the RACE reads via MiXCR and lists one record per CDR3 protein. The sample holds tens of thousands of distinct CDR3 sequences; approximately 9.5% are singletons and the top ten take 11% to 15%. Time point described: patch test 2, 6 weeks after DPC sensitization. Specified treatment: therapeutic diphenylcyclopropenone sensitization with weekly scalp DPC. Blood, whole and unfractionated, served as the source for total RNA extraction. The sample here was whole blood, taken in connection with sensitization to the hapten diphenylcyclopropenone (DPC). Receptors were obtained from a woman aged 30 to 39 with alopecia areata. Some clones in this sample may be carry-over from other donors' samples.

This clonotype was seen only a few times. The chain is built from TRBV4-3 and TRBJ2-7, with TRBD2 matching 7 bases. The CDR3 length is 17 residues. The V gene's germline CDR1 is LGHNA and CDR2 YSLEER. V shed 0 bases and J 0 bases; nucleotides not matched to a gene: 8. The DNA for the CDR3 is TGCGCCAGCAGCCAAGATTTGAGGCTAGCGGTCTCCTACGAGCAGTACTTC. Translating gives CASSQDLRLAVSYEQYF.

This clonotype has ten or more counts. The chain has TRBV6-5 and TRBJ1-2; D not resolved. Germline V gives CDR1 MNHEY, CDR2 SVGAGI. The CDR3 is 13 amino acids. V was clipped by 2 bases and J by 4 bases, with 8 bases between them. CDR3 loop: CASSYVKTYGYTF. In DNA, the CDR3 is TGTGCCAGCAGTTACGTTAAAACCTATGGCTACACCTTC.

Here the CDR3 DNA reads TGTGCCAGCAGCTTACTCAGGGAAGGCATTCAGTACTTC. It encodes CASSLLREGIQYF. The J gene is TRBJ2-4, the V gene TRBV11-1; D might be TRBD1 (5 bases). Germline V gene lookup returns CDR1 SGHAT and CDR2 FQDESV (reference sequence). The CDR3 runs to 13 residues. V dropped 2 bases and J dropped 9 bases, with 11 bases sitting between them.

The table lists this clonotype with a few counts. This chain links TRBV20-1 with TRBJ1-5; the match to TRBD1 covers 12 bases. The CDR3 totals 17 residues. The germline V gene encodes CDR1 DFQATT and CDR2 SNEGSKA (reference sequence). The V and J ends lost 6 bases and 7 bases, in that order; junction bases with no gene match: 16. The DNA of the CDR3 is TGCAGTGCAAAACCGGGACAGGGGGCTAGGTTGCGGCAGCCCCAGCATTTT. It yields the protein CSAKPGQGARLRQPQHF.

This clonotype appeared a few times. The chain couples TRBV2 to TRBJ1-5, with a tentative D call TRBD1 (5 bases). CDR3 length: 14 residues. V lost 4 bases and J 5 bases, leaving 12 bases between the germline ends. Germline loops: CDR1 SNHLY, CDR2 FYNNEI. The CDR3 is CASSAGTLDQPQHF. CDR3 in DNA: TGTGCCAGCAGTGCCGGGACGTTAGATCAGCCCCAGCATTTT.

V is TRBV6-5 and J is TRBJ1-6; 7 bases match TRBD1. Per the germline V gene, CDR1 is MNHEY and CDR2 is SVGAGI. The CDR3 has 16 amino acids. The ends lost 5 bases at V and 7 bases at J; junction bases unmatched: 11. The CDR3 spells CASSQTGNGENSPLHF. CDR3 sequence (DNA): TGTGCCAGCAGTCAGACAGGGAACGGAGAGAATTCACCCCTCCACTTT.

The rearrangement uses TRBV27 and TRBJ2-6; D gene uncertain. Trimming pared 7 bases from V and 3 bases from J, leaving 7 bases between. Germline CDR1 and CDR2: MNHEY and SMNVEV (reference sequence). The CDR3 covers 13 residues. In DNA form, the CDR3 reads TGTGCCAGCACTGAAGTTGGGGCCAACGTCCTGACTTTC. It translates to CASTEVGANVLTF.

This clonotype was observed a few times. The V call is TRBV4-3, the J call TRBJ2-7, with a possible D match to TRBD2 (6 bases). The V end lost 0 bases, the J end lost 0 bases, and 15 bases lay between the germline ends. Germline CDR1 reads LGHNA; CDR2 reads YSLEER. The length of the CDR3 is 17 residues. This chain's CDR3 is CASSQEGGGQLSYEQYF. DNA of the CDR3: TGCGCCAGCAGCCAAGAGGGGGGTGGTCAGCTCTCCTACGAGCAGTACTTC.

There are many counts of this clonotype. This chain connects TRBV12-3 or TRBV12-4 to TRBJ1-3; D is uncertain. V was trimmed by 6 bases and J by 3 bases, leaving 9 bases between them. This CDR3 region has 13 residues. CDR3 coding DNA: TGTGCCAGCAGCAGGATGGGTGGAAACACCATATATTTT. Protein: CASSRMGGNTIYF.

This clonotype was observed at least ten times. This sequence joins TRBV27 and TRBJ2-1, with D perhaps being TRBD1 or TRBD2 (5 bases each). The CDR3 totals 17 residues. From germline, CDR1 is MNHEY and CDR2 SMNVEV (reference sequence). V dropped 7 bases and J dropped 4 bases, with 23 bases sitting between them. Here the CDR3 reads CASNYARLNGAYNEQFF. The CDR3 nucleotides read TGTGCCAGCAATTATGCCCGACTAAACGGGGCATACAATGAGCAGTTCTTC.

The rearrangement uses TRBV7-6 and TRBJ1-1; D may be TRBD1 (5 bases). The CDR3 has 14 amino acids. Trimming took off 7 bases at V and 2 bases at J, with 14 bases between the two ends. The germline V gene has CDR1 SGHVS and CDR2 FNYEAQ. Here the CDR3 DNA reads TGTGCCAGCACCCCCACGAGGGGAAACACTGAAGCTTTCTTT. Translation gives CASTPTRGNTEAFF.

The J gene is TRBJ1-1, the V gene TRBV4-3; D is possibly TRBD1 (6 bases). V was pared by 1 base and J by 1 base, with 13 bases between. The CDR3 sequence is 16 residues long. Germline CDR1 and CDR2: LGHNA and YSLEER. The DNA of the CDR3 is TGCGCCAGCAGCCAAGGACCGGGGGCGGGGAACACTGAAGCTTTCTTT. This sequence encodes CASSQGPGAGNTEAFF.

This clonotype was observed a handful of times. The genes are TRBV19 and TRBJ1-1; D is possibly TRBD1 (5 bases). This CDR3 is 15 amino acids long. V gave up 4 bases and J gave up 0 bases, with 12 bases separating them. CDR1 LNHDA and CDR2 SQIVND come from the germline V gene (reference sequence). The CDR3 DNA reads as TGTGCCAGTAGTAGGGGACCAACCATGAACACTGAAGCTTTCTTT. Translated, it gives CASSRGPTMNTEAFF.

This clonotype was picked up many times. This sequence joins TRBV15 and TRBJ2-3; 10 nucleotides agree with TRBD2. J was trimmed by 5 bases and V by 0 bases; bases with no gene match: 8. The germline CDR1 and CDR2 sequences are LNHNV and YYDKDF (reference sequence). CDR3 length: 17 amino acids. The CDR3 loop is CATSRDPTSGIRDTQYF. The CDR3 DNA reads TGTGCCACCAGCAGAGATCCCACTAGCGGGATAAGAGATACGCAGTATTTT.

This clonotype was picked up a small number of times. In DNA form, the CDR3 reads TGCGCCAGCAGCTTGGAAGGCAGGGACAATTCACCCCTCCACTTT. Translating it yields CASSLEGRDNSPLHF. The chain employs TRBV5-1 and TRBJ1-6; tentative D call: TRBD1 (5 bases). Germline lookup yields CDR1 SGHRS and CDR2 YFSETQ. V was pared by 0 bases and J by 7 bases, with 11 bases between. This CDR3 has 15 amino acids.

This clonotype has a handful of counts. The chain couples TRBV11-2 to TRBJ1-6; D is undetermined. The CDR3 length is 17 residues. Germline V gives CDR1 SGHAT, CDR2 FQNNGV. V lost 5 bases and J lost 0, with 14 bases in between. The CDR3 sequence is CASSPLLGGSYNSPLHF. DNA for the CDR3: TGTGCCAGCAGCCCGCTTTTGGGAGGCTCCTATAATTCACCCCTCCACTTT.

This clonotype was seen many times. CDR3 loop: CSAGPGGSSDTQYF. The CDR3, as DNA: TGCAGTGCTGGCCCGGGGGGGAGTTCAGATACGCAGTATTTT. The genes are TRBV20-1 and TRBJ2-3; 8 nucleotides align to TRBD2. The V gene's germline CDR1 is DFQATT and CDR2 SNEGSKA (reference sequence). V was clipped by 5 bases and J by 4 bases; unmatched bases: 8. The CDR3 is 14 residues long.

This clonotype has at least ten counts. This rearrangement joins TRBV18 to TRBJ1-6; 11 positions agree with TRBD1. The CDR3 consists of 15 residues. Germline trimming cut 3 bases from V and 9 bases from J; bases unmatched to any gene: 4. Germline V lookup: CDR1 KGHSH, CDR2 LQKENI. CDR3 bases: TGTGCCAGCTCACCGGGGACAGGGGGAAGTTCACCCCTCCACTTT. The encoded protein is CASSPGTGGSSPLHF.